This T cell receptor beta chain is drawn from a study of blood T cell repertoires in COVID-19 (dated by TCRdb to the early 2020s). Regarding the research as a whole: Collaborator samples came from the United States, Italy and Spain and covered acute and convalescent phases of COVID-19. The prospective study material was composed of cDNA or gDNA derived from T cells, B-cell-depleted T cells, or PBMCs. Where available, HLA class I and class II types were taken from metadata supplied by the sample provider and were not determined by assay-based typing. A freely available public database, intended as a resource for researchers studying the immune response to SARS-CoV-2, is where the repertoires were released. The sample metadata nearly always contained a de-identified subject ID, COVID-19 status, age in years and sex. Subjects who had been exposed to COVID-19, were actively infected with it, or had recovered from it provided the deeply sampled blood TCRbeta repertoires that made up the dataset. Samples came from the ongoing ImmuneRACE study (first 160 participants) plus 1,254 subjects from 6 global collaborators.

Of note for this clone: It has no known antigen specificity. Base qualities are not provided; no much larger clone lies one nucleotide away.

Its CDR3 holds 12 amino acids, cysteine through phenylalanine. Solely the CDR3 DNA is kept, with 36 bases framed from the first base. As encoded in the germline V gene (reference sequence), CDR1 is GTSNPN while CDR2 is SVGIG. Cut back by 0 bases and 13 bases, the V and J ends lie 10 bases apart. TCRbeta CDR3 regions were amplified from genomic DNA using the immunoSEQ Assay, a bias-controlled multiplex PCR. As for how the authors treated the data: The number of nucleated cells in each sample was estimated by amplification of reference gene primers within the assay. To quantify the absolute abundance of each unique TCRbeta CDR3 rearrangement, sequence reads were collapsed and filtered. Productive Simpson clonality was computed per sample as the square root of Simpson's diversity index over productive rearrangements. What TCRdb holds here is the immuneACCESS table cut down to in-frame rearrangements. Part of the clones is not present; checked against another copy, under half of the missing clones reflect an unresolved V gene, and the others are unexplained. That table is the source of V, J and clone size, and D and trimming were worked out from the DNA. For this sample the table gives approximately 70,000 clones, of which under 85% were detected only once. Roughly 9.8% of the sample is in the top ten clones.

Each collaborating institution followed its own protocols to collect whole blood in K2EDTA tubes. For TCRbeta analysis, collaborators shipped samples in one of three forms: frozen whole blood, isolated PBMCs, or DNA extracted from either of those sample types. Here is what the overall study found, with its caveats: The quantity of clinical and demographic metadata differed by source and by participant and was supplied without curation.

Material for sequencing was peripheral blood. The rearranged chain carries TRBV30 and TRBJ1-6, with no confident D gene call. This sequence originates from a woman between 50 and 59 years old with acute or convalescent COVID-19. The DNA sequence reads TGTGCCTGGAGTGTCGGGATGTGGCCCCTCCACTTT. It translates to CAWSVGMWPLHF.